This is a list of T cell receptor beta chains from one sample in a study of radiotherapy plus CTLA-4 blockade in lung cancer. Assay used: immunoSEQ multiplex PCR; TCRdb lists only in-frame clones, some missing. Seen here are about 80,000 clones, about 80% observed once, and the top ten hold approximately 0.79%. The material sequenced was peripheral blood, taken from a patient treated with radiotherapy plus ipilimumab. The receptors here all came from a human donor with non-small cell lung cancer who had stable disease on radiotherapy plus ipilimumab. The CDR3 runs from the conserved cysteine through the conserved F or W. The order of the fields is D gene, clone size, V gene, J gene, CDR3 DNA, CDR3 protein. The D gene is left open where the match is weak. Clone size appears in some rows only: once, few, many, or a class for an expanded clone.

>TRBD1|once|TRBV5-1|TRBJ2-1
TGCGCCAGCAGCGGGGGACAGACCTACAATGAGCAGTTCTTC
CASSGGQTYNEQFF
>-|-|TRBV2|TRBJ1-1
TGTGCCAGCAATAAGAAGCCGAACACTGAAGCTTTCTTT
CASNKKPNTEAFF
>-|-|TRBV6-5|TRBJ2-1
TGTGCCAGCAGTTACTCAACCCCCGGGGGTGAGCAGTTCTTC
CASSYSTPGGEQFF
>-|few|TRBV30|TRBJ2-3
TGTGCCTGGAGTGTAATGGACGCAGATACGCAGTATTTT
CAWSVMDADTQYF
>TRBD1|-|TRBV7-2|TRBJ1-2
TGTGCCAGCAGCACCTACAGGGGGCGCGACTATGGCTACACCTTC
CASSTYRGRDYGYTF
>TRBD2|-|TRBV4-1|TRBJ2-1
TGCGCCAGCAGCCAAGACGTTAGGACTAGCTTGAGCTCCTACAATGAGCAGTTCTTC
CASSQDVRTSLSSYNEQFF
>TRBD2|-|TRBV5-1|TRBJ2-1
TGCGCCAGCAGCTTGTCTAGCGGGAGTAATGAGCAGTTCTTC
CASSLSSGSNEQFF
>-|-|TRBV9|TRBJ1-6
TGTGCCAGCAGCCACCCCATGGGGGGGCTCTATAATTCACCCCTCCACTTT
CASSHPMGGLYNSPLHF
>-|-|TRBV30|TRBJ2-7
TGTGCCTGGAGTCGCAGGCAGGGGTACTACGAGCAGTACTTC
CAWSRRQGYYEQYF
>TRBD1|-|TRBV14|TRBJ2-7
TGTGCCAGCAGCCTTACCGGGACAGGGGGCCTCGAGCAGTACTTC
CASSLTGTGGLEQYF